The present T cell receptor beta chain was sequenced within a study of T cell responses to AZD1222 COVID-19 vaccine. Study-level points and caveats: Among the donors, most were white British and more were female, and clonal diversity was possibly underestimated.

CDR3 length: 14 residues. Trimming took 6 bases from V and 7 from J; bases not matched to a gene: 8. Germline V gene sequence: CDR1 SGHTS, CDR2 YDEGEE. Concerning this clone itself: Its antigen is not known.

This table comes from immunoSEQ multiplex PCR, and its TCRdb copy is limited to in-frame clones, with some not included. The sample consists of over 95,000 clones, just over 90% of them appearing once. The sequence was collected from an adult who received the AZD1222 COVID-19 vaccine. The specimen comprised peripheral blood, sampled 28 days after the second AZD1222 dose. This chain joins TRBV5-8 and TRBJ1-5; 9 nucleotides align to TRBD1. CDR3 sequence reads: CASNSGQGYQPQHF. In DNA form, the CDR3 reads TGTGCCAGCAATTCGGGACAGGGATACCAGCCCCAGCATTTT.